These 29 T cell receptor beta chains came from one sample sequenced in a study of blood T cell repertoires in COVID-19. Sequencing was performed with immunoSEQ multiplex PCR; in TCRdb, only in-frame clones are kept and a portion is missing. Altogether under 300,000 clones are present, approximately 90% being singletons, with the ten largest covering about 6.3%. The sequenced sample consisted of PBMCs or T cells enriched from blood (not recorded which). All receptors derive from a young woman with acute COVID-19.

V is TRBV3-1 (or the pseudogene TRBV3-2) and J is TRBJ1-5; possibly TRBD1 for D (6 bases). CDR1 LGHDT and CDR2 YNNKEL come from the germline V gene (reference sequence). This CDR3 comprises 16 residues. Between the trimmed V and J ends, which lost 0 bases and 6 bases, there was a span of 15 bases. The CDR3 DNA reads as TGTGCCAGCAGCCAAGAGTTGGGACAACCGGGTCAGCCCCAGCATTTT. It codes for CASSQELGQPGQPQHF.

The chain uses TRBV9 and TRBJ1-3, with 7 bases that match TRBD1. V was pared by 1 base and J by 0 bases, with 7 bases of the junction left unmatched. This CDR3 comprises 17 residues. The germline gives CDR1 SGDLS, CDR2 YYNGEE. The CDR3 sequence is CASSVWDSMSSGNTIYF. The CDR3 coding sequence is TGTGCCAGCAGCGTATGGGACAGCATGAGCTCTGGAAACACCATATATTTT.

V is TRBV5-6 and J is TRBJ1-2; D remains ambiguous. The CDR3 totals 17 residues. Per the germline V gene, CDR1 is SGHDT and CDR2 is YYEEEE. V dropped 0 bases and J dropped 0 bases, with 15 bases sitting between them. CDR3 coding DNA: TGTGCCAGCAGCTTGGCCATAGTACGCACAGCTAACTATGGCTACACCTTC. This gives the protein CASSLAIVRTANYGYTF.

This clone was recorded only once. The chain joins TRBV2 to TRBJ1-5, with TRBD1 identical over 8 bases. Unmatched junction bases numbered 9, after V lost 4 bases and J lost 7 bases. The CDR3 length is 15 residues. Germline CDR1 SNHLY, CDR2 FYNNEI. DNA of the CDR3: TGTGCCAGCAGTGTAGGCCTTCAGGGGGCACAGCCCCAGCATTTT. It translates to CASSVGLQGAQPQHF. Supplemented by reference TRBV2 and TRBJ1-5, the full variable domain reads EPEVTQTPSHQVTQMGQEVILRCVPISNHLYFYWYRQILGQKVEFLVSFYNNEISEKSEIFDDQFSVERPDGSNFTLKIRSTKLEDSAMYFCASSVGLQGAQPQHFGDGTRLSIL.

The chain has TRBV2 and TRBJ1-5; TRBD1 matches at 7 bases. Looked up from germline, CDR1 is SNHLY and CDR2 is FYNNEI. This CDR3 has 15 residues. V lost 3 bases and J lost 1; bases outside the gene matches: 3. The CDR3 nucleotides read TGTGCCAGCAGTGAGGGGACAGAAAGCAATCAGCCCCAGCATTTT. Its protein product is CASSEGTESNQPQHF. The variable domain in full, completed from reference TRBV2 and TRBJ1-5, reads EPEVTQTPSHQVTQMGQEVILRCVPISNHLYFYWYRQILGQKVEFLVSFYNNEISEKSEIFDDQFSVERPDGSNFTLKIRSTKLEDSAMYFCASSEGTESNQPQHFGDGTRLSIL.

The chain has TRBV6-1 and TRBJ2-1; TRBD1 agrees at 10 bases. CDR1 is MNHNS, CDR2 SASEGT, per germline. V trimming: 4 bases; J trimming: 0 bases; junction bases outside the gene matches: 9. The CDR3 is made up of 18 amino acids. The CDR3 loop is CASSGTGTGAFSYNEQFF. In nucleotides, the CDR3 is TGTGCCAGCAGTGGAACCGGGACAGGGGCCTTCTCCTACAATGAGCAGTTCTTC.

This clone is a singleton in its sample. This rearrangement joins TRBV6-4 to TRBJ2-1; D possibly corresponds to TRBD2 (7 bases). Germline assignment: CDR1 MRHNA and CDR2 SNTAGT. The CDR3 extends over 14 amino acids. V dropped 2 bases and J dropped 5 bases, with 10 bases sitting between them. The CDR3 reads CASSDGGANNEQFF. In DNA form, the CDR3 reads TGTGCCAGCAGTGACGGGGGGGCCAACAATGAGCAGTTCTTC.

The rearrangement uses TRBV10-1 and TRBJ2-5; D not certain. The CDR3 spans 13 residues. The V end lost 2 bases, the J end lost 5 bases, and 9 bases lay between the germline ends. From germline, CDR1 is WNHNN and CDR2 SYGVQD (reference sequence). The CDR3 sequence is CASSEAVRETQYF. The DNA of the CDR3 is TGCGCCAGCAGTGAGGCGGTCCGGGAGACCCAGTACTTC.

This clone was recorded once. The CDR3 sequence: CASSPGHRNTEAFF. The CDR3 nucleotides are TGTGCCAGCTCACCAGGGCACAGGAACACTGAAGCTTTCTTT. The rearrangement joins TRBV18 to TRBJ1-1; D is uncertain. There are 14 residues in the CDR3. Germline V gives CDR1 KGHSH, CDR2 LQKENI. The V gene lost 2 bases and the J gene lost 1 base, with 8 bases spanning the gap. Based on the CDR3 plus reference TRBV18 and TRBJ1-1, the full variable domain is NAGVMQNPRHLVRRRGQEARLRCSPMKGHSHVYWYRQLPEEGLKFMVYLQKENIIDESGMPKERFSAEFPKEGPSILRIQQVVRGDSAAYFCASSPGHRNTEAFFGQGTRLTVV.

The chain has TRBV2 and TRBJ2-1, with 13 bases fitting TRBD2. V dropped 0 bases and J dropped 9; count of bases not matched to a gene: 8. Germline lookup yields CDR1 SNHLY and CDR2 FYNNEI. The CDR3 runs 17 residues. Here the CDR3 reads CASSEALRLAGGGEQFF. CDR3 DNA: TGTGCCAGCAGTGAAGCGCTTCGACTAGCGGGGGGCGGTGAGCAGTTCTTC.

This sequence joins TRBV9 and TRBJ2-2; 7 bases map to TRBD1. This CDR3 spans 16 amino acids. In germline, CDR1 is SGDLS, CDR2 YYNGEE. Losses at the gene ends were 1 base for V and 2 bases for J; bases not matched to a gene: 5. CDR3 sequence: CASSVRQGFNTGELFF. Written as DNA, the CDR3 is TGTGCCAGCAGCGTACGACAGGGTTTCAACACCGGGGAGCTGTTTTTT.

The CDR3 reads CASSLFRDYEQYF. DNA for the CDR3: TGTGCCAGCAGCTTATTTCGGGACTACGAGCAGTACTTC. The chain recombines TRBV7-2 with TRBJ2-7; weak D call: TRBD2 (5 bases). The CDR3 length is 13 residues. The germline V gene encodes CDR1 SGHTA and CDR2 FQGNSA. Trimming shortened V by 2 bases and J by 3 bases, and 8 bases separated the two germline ends.

V is TRBV19 and J is TRBJ2-1; a weak D match, TRBD1 (6 bases). From germline, CDR1 is LNHDA and CDR2 SQIVND (reference sequence). The CDR3 sequence is 14 residues long. The V and J ends lost 7 bases and 3 bases respectively, with 13 bases between them. The CDR3 nucleotides read TGTGCCAGTAAGGGCAGGGGCTTCTACAATGAGCAGTTCTTC. Protein product: CASKGRGFYNEQFF.

In this sample, this clone turned up once. V gene TRBV28 combines with J gene TRBJ1-1, with a tentative D call TRBD1 (5 bases). Germline V lookup: CDR1 MDHEN, CDR2 SYDVKM. Trimming left V 4 bases short and J 4 bases short, with 13 bases between. CDR3 size: 14 residues. CDR3 residues: CASSWSGLRTEAFF. CDR3 bases: TGTGCCAGCAGTTGGTCAGGGCTGCGCACTGAAGCTTTCTTT.

The V and J genes are TRBV28 and TRBJ1-6; tentative D call: TRBD1 (5 bases). Per the germline V gene, CDR1 is MDHEN and CDR2 is SYDVKM. V was shortened by 2 bases and J by 2 bases, with 13 bases between the two germline ends. The CDR3 totals 17 residues. CDR3 DNA sequence: TGTGCCAGCAGTTTAATGTACTGGGGCACCTATAATTCACCCCTCCACTTT. Translation: CASSLMYWGTYNSPLHF.

The rearrangement links TRBV6-1 to TRBJ2-5, with 10 bases aligning to TRBD1. The V segment lost 2 bases and the J segment 5 bases; nucleotides outside the gene matches: 5. Germline values: CDR1 MNHNS, CDR2 SASEGT. CDR3 size: 15 residues. The CDR3 sequence is CASSEHGTGAETQYF. CDR3 DNA sequence: TGTGCCAGCAGTGAACATGGGACAGGGGCGGAGACCCAGTACTTC.

This chain joins TRBV3-1 (or the pseudogene TRBV3-2) and TRBJ1-4; a weak D match, TRBD1 (5 bases). V was trimmed by 4 bases and J by 3 bases, leaving 12 bases between them. This CDR3 spans 15 amino acids. CDR1 and CDR2 from the germline V gene are LGHDT and YNNKEL (reference sequence). The CDR3 loop reads CASSPTWGANEKLFF. As DNA, the CDR3 is TGTGCCAGCAGCCCCACGTGGGGGGCTAATGAAAAACTGTTTTTT.

The V call is TRBV10-3, the J call TRBJ2-2; 7 bases agree with TRBD2. This CDR3 has 16 residues. V lost 0 bases to trimming and J lost 3 bases; unmatched junction nucleotides: 4. Germline CDR1 is ENHRY and CDR2 is SYGVKD. This CDR3 is CAISESGRGDTGELFF. In DNA, the CDR3 is TGTGCCATCAGTGAGTCAGGGAGGGGCGACACCGGGGAGCTGTTTTTT.

The chain employs TRBV11-1 and TRBJ1-3, with D maybe TRBD1 (6 bases). The V gene's germline CDR1 is SGHAT and CDR2 FQDESV (reference sequence). V gave up 5 bases and J gave up 0 bases, with 14 bases separating them. CDR3 length: 16 residues. The CDR3 DNA reads TGTGCCAGCAGCAAGGGACCGACAGGCTCTGGAAACACCATATATTTT. This sequence encodes CASSKGPTGSGNTIYF.

This chain uses TRBV28 with TRBJ1-3, with 7 bases lining up with TRBD1. The germline V gene has CDR1 MDHEN and CDR2 SYDVKM. The CDR3 has 15 residues. The V segment lost 5 bases and the J segment 0 bases; nucleotides outside the gene matches: 4. In nucleotides, the CDR3 is TGTGCCAGCAGTGAGGGACAGTCCTCTGGAAACACCATATATTTT. This encodes CASSEGQSSGNTIYF.

The rearrangement uses TRBV2 and TRBJ2-1; TRBD2 is a possible D gene (5 bases). CDR1 is SNHLY and CDR2 is FYNNEI in the germline V gene. CDR3 size: 14 residues. V lost 6 bases and J lost 9, with 18 bases in between. CDR3: CASRADRQRGEQFF. The CDR3, as DNA: TGTGCCAGCAGGGCAGATCGACAACGGGGTGAGCAGTTCTTC.

A single count supports this clone. CDR3 in amino acids: CASTIHRAREKLFF. In DNA form, the CDR3 reads TGTGCCAGCACCATCCACAGGGCCAGGGAAAAACTGTTTTTT. The chain combines TRBV28 with TRBJ1-4, with D perhaps TRBD1 (6 bases). The germline V gene has CDR1 MDHEN and CDR2 SYDVKM. V lost 7 bases to trimming and J lost 8 bases, with 17 bases between them. This CDR3 contains 14 residues. Filled out from reference TRBV28 and TRBJ1-4, the complete variable domain reads DVKVTQSSRYLVKRTGEKVFLECVQDMDHENMFWYRQDPGLGLRLIYFSYDVKMKEKGDIPEGYSVSREKKERFSLILESASTNQTSMYLCASTIHRAREKLFFGSGTQLSVL.

This rearrangement joins TRBV6-2 or TRBV6-3 to TRBJ2-7, with TRBD1 identical over 7 bases. Germline V lookup: CDR1 MNHEY, CDR2 SVGEGT. V lost 5 bases to trimming and J lost 4 bases; unmatched junction nucleotides: 5. The CDR3 loop spans 13 amino acids. The CDR3 loop reads CASSPGTDYEQYF. The CDR3 DNA sequence: TGTGCCAGCAGTCCCGGGACAGATTACGAGCAGTACTTC.

A note on this clone: This sample includes further DNA sequences coding for the same CDR3. This chain connects TRBV27 to TRBJ1-5; D might be TRBD1 (5 bases). CDR1 is MNHEY and CDR2 is SMNVEV in the germline V gene (reference sequence). The CDR3 spans 14 residues. Trimming removed 3 bases at V and 2 bases at J, with 8 bases between. CDR3 in DNA: TGTGCCAGCAGTTTTTCCAGGGGCAATCAGCCCCAGCATTTT. Translated: CASSFSRGNQPQHF.

CDR3 sequence: CASSKPGATNEKLFF. The CDR3 DNA follows: TGTGCCAGCAGTAAACCGGGAGCAACTAATGAAAAACTGTTTTTT. The J gene is TRBJ1-4, the V gene TRBV28; D not certain. Trimming stripped 5 bases from V and 0 bases from J, with 10 bases between. CDR3 length: 15 residues. Per the germline V gene, CDR1 is MDHEN and CDR2 is SYDVKM.

The chain employs TRBV11-2 and TRBJ2-7; the match to TRBD1 covers 8 bases. The V gene end was trimmed by 5 bases and the J gene end by 6 bases; junction bases not matched to a gene: 6. The length of the CDR3 is 13 residues. Germline CDR1 and CDR2: SGHAT and FQNNGV. The CDR3 spells CASSRGQGGEQYF. In nucleotides, the CDR3 is TGTGCCAGCAGCCGAGGACAGGGTGGCGAGCAGTACTTC.

This chain uses TRBV18 with TRBJ2-1; D might be TRBD1 (6 bases). Looked up from germline, CDR1 is KGHSH and CDR2 is LQKENI. CDR3 length: 16 amino acids. Trimming left V 2 bases short and J 6 bases short, with 17 bases between. CDR3 coding DNA: TGTGCCAGCTCACCATGGGGCAGGGGCGAGGGCAATGAGCAGTTCTTC. Amino acid sequence: CASSPWGRGEGNEQFF.

This clone came up once. The V call is TRBV11-2, the J call TRBJ2-7; perhaps TRBD1 as D (8 bases). Trimming pared 3 bases from V and 6 bases from J, leaving 15 bases between. The CDR3 loop spans 14 amino acids. Germline V gene data show CDR1 as SGHAT and CDR2 as FQNNGV. As DNA, the CDR3 is TGTGCCAGCAGCTTCAACAGGGGGGGCTTCGAGCAGTACTTC. Residues: CASSFNRGGFEQYF.

This chain uses TRBV5-1 with TRBJ2-2; D not certain. CDR1 SGHRS and CDR2 YFSETQ come from the germline V gene. There are 16 residues in the CDR3. Trimming took off 4 bases at V and 5 bases at J, with 18 bases between the two ends. The DNA for the CDR3 is TGCGCCAGCAGCGCTGGCGTCGCGGCGACGACCGGGGAGCTGTTTTTT. This gives the protein CASSAGVAATTGELFF.